This T cell receptor beta chain comes out of a study of human T cells and chemical hapten exposure. This clonotype was recorded at least ten times. From the RACE reads, TCRdb called clonotypes with MiXCR, one entry per CDR3 protein. The sample holds tens of thousands of distinct CDR3 sequences; roughly 10% are singletons and the top ten take 3.5% to 4.5%. Time point specified: patch test 1, 2 weeks after DPC sensitization. Treatment noted: therapeutic diphenylcyclopropenone sensitization with weekly scalp DPC. This CDR3 contains 12 residues. V was trimmed by 5 bases and J by 4 bases, leaving 8 bases between them. Looked up from germline, CDR1 is SGHTA and CDR2 is FQGNSA.

The clonotype was recovered from a woman aged 45-65 years with alopecia areata. Some clones in this sample may be carry-over from other donors' samples. Sequenced material: whole blood, taken in connection with sensitization to the hapten diphenylcyclopropenone (DPC). The J gene is TRBJ1-1, the V gene TRBV7-2; D remains ambiguous. The CDR3 loop is CASSPFGTEAFF. As DNA, the CDR3 is TGTGCCAGCAGCCCCTTCGGCACTGAAGCTTTCTTT.